The rows below give T cell receptor beta chains drawn from one sample of a study of T cells after yellow fever vaccination. Each CDR3 protein gets one entry after TCRdb re-called the 5' RACE reads with MiXCR. The sample gives around 140,000 distinct CDR3 sequences, around 6.3% of which show up once; approximately 0.67% is in the top ten. The sample here was CD4+ T cells sorted from PBMCs, taken 10 days after the yellow fever booster vaccination. The receptors originated from a man younger than 45 who received the YFV17D yellow fever vaccine. CDR3s include the opening cysteine and the closing phenylalanine or tryptophan. D genes are given only for firm matches. Some rows have no size entry. The others give once, few or many, or a class for an expanded clone.

v_gene	abundance	j_gene	d_gene	CDR3aa
TRBV12-3/TRBV12-4	many	TRBJ2-2	NA	CASSLLAITGELFF
TRBV18	NA	TRBJ1-1	NA	CASSRPSGTEAFF
TRBV4-3	few	TRBJ2-1	NA	CASSQERERFYNEQFF
TRBV7-2	few	TRBJ2-6	NA	CASSFPRSSGANVLTF
TRBV12-3/TRBV12-4	many	TRBJ2-5	TRBD2	CASSFIPSGSPETQYF
TRBV5-1	many	TRBJ2-1	TRBD2	CASSLGGSYNEQFF
TRBV5-1	NA	TRBJ2-1	NA	CASSSSGIEQFF
TRBV12-3/TRBV12-4	many	TRBJ2-2	NA	CASSDQGFSNTGELFF
TRBV18	NA	TRBJ2-1	TRBD2	CASSPRLAGHNEQFF
TRBV7-2	many	TRBJ2-4	NA	CASSPRDTGYTQYF
TRBV12-3/TRBV12-4	many	TRBJ1-2	TRBD1	CASSFGQGTHGYTF
TRBV27	many	TRBJ2-7	NA	CASRGVTVEYF
TRBV19	NA	TRBJ1-1	NA	CASSRRNTEAFF
TRBV18	many	TRBJ2-7	TRBD2	CASSPDRGAYEQYF
TRBV20-1	NA	TRBJ2-7	TRBD2	CSAPVQRENSEQYF
TRBV7-2	many	TRBJ2-5	NA	CASTAALASGLETQYF
TRBV20-1	many	TRBJ2-4	TRBD2	CSAPRGGARKDIQYF
TRBV7-6	many	TRBJ2-5	TRBD2	CASSARLAGVETQYF
TRBV5-1	many	TRBJ2-1	TRBD2	CASSYRTSGDNEQFF
TRBV29-1	many	TRBJ2-1	TRBD2	CSADGRTGTTSEQFF
TRBV10-3	many	TRBJ2-7	NA	CAIRRDRGEQYF
TRBV6-5	few	TRBJ2-7	NA	CASSYRGAGNEQYF
TRBV7-2	many	TRBJ1-5	TRBD1	CASRTGSNQPQHF
TRBV29-1	many	TRBJ1-1	NA	CSVADGTEAFF
TRBV20-1	many	TRBJ2-5	NA	CSARDHSIQETQYF
TRBV25-1	many	TRBJ2-1	NA	CASSAPPMASPNEQFF
TRBV5-1	many	TRBJ2-7	NA	CASRAGPSEQYF
TRBV6-1	few	TRBJ1-1	NA	CASSPYRAWDTEAFF
TRBV19	few	TRBJ2-4	NA	CASRGKAKNIQYF
TRBV19	many	TRBJ2-2	NA	CASSTGRNTGELFF
TRBV5-1	NA	TRBJ2-5	TRBD2	CASSPQTSATRRETQYF
TRBV5-1	many	TRBJ1-5	TRBD1	CASSNPGQGDQPQHF
TRBV6-1	NA	TRBJ2-5	TRBD2	CASSVGSSGSQETQYF
TRBV20-1	many	TRBJ2-3	TRBD2	CSEGRIAGADTQYF
TRBV7-9	few	TRBJ2-3	NA	CASSLYGAGTDTQYF
TRBV19	few	TRBJ2-3	TRBD2	CAAGLAGGFASTDTQYF
TRBV4-3	many	TRBJ2-5	TRBD2	CASSPRLAGETQYF
TRBV30	many	TRBJ2-1	NA	CAWSGDIYEQFF
TRBV5-1	many	TRBJ2-7	NA	CASSRVQGSYEQYF
TRBV5-6	few	TRBJ1-2	NA	CASTPDSKGGYGYTF